This T cell receptor (beta chain) derives from a study of blood T cell repertoires in COVID-19. Study-wide context: Researchers got acute and convalescent COVID-19 samples from the United States, Italy and Spain. PBMCs, B-cell-depleted T cells, or T cells provided the cDNA or gDNA that made up the material.

The germline V gene has CDR1 MNHEY and CDR2 SMNVEV (reference sequence). V lost 3 bases to trimming and J lost 7 bases; unmatched junction nucleotides: 8. The CDR3 has 16 residues. Original data processing: Amplification with reference gene primers provided the estimates of nucleated cell counts. Some clones are missing from TCRdb's copy, which holds only in-frame ones; the method was immunoSEQ multiplex PCR. V, J and clone size reflect that table, while D and trimming were determined from the DNA. The data hold more than 70,000 clones, with roughly nine tenths observed a single time. The V call is TRBV27, the J call TRBJ2-2; TRBD2 agrees at 10 bases. The TCR originated in a woman between 18 and 29 years old with acute or convalescent COVID-19. The sequenced material came from peripheral blood. The CDR3 here is CASSFLSGGVFGELFF. Here the CDR3 DNA reads TGTGCCAGCAGTTTCTTAAGCGGGGGGGTCTTCGGGGAGCTGTTTTTT.